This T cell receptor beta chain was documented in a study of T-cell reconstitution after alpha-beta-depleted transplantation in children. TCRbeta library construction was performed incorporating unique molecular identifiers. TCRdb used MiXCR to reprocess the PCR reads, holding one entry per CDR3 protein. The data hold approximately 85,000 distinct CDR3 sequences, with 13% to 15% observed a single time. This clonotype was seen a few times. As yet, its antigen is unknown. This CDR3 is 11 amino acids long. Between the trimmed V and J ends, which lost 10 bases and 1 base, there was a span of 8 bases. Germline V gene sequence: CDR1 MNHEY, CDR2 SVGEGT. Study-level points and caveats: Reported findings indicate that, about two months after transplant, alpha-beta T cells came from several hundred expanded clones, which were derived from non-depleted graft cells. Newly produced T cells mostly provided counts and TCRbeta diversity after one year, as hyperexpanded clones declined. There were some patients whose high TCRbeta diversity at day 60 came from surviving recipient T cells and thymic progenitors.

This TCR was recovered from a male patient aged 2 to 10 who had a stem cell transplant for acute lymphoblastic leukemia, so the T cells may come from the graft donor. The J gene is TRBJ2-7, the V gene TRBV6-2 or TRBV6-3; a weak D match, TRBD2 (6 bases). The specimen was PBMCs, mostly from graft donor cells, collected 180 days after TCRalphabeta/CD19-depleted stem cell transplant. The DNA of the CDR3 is TGTGCCACCGCGGGGTCCTACGAGCAGTACTTC. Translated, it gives CATAGSYEQYF.